Each of the 32 T cell receptor beta chains below was sequenced from the same sample in a study of blood T cell repertoires in COVID-19. Clones were read by immunoSEQ multiplex PCR, and TCRdb kept only the in-frame ones, dropping some. This sample carries about 280,000 clones, 80% to 90% of them seen once, and the ten largest clones take around 13%. Sequencing was carried out using peripheral blood. These receptors originate from a woman in her 70s with COVID-19, enrolled during active disease.

The rearrangement links TRBV18 to TRBJ1-2; weak D call: TRBD1 (5 bases). There are 12 residues in the CDR3. Germline assignment: CDR1 KGHSH and CDR2 LQKENI. The V end lost 3 bases, the J end lost 8 bases, and 10 bases lay between the germline ends. This CDR3 reads CASSPVGAGYTF. The DNA of the CDR3 is TGTGCCAGCTCACCGGTAGGGGCCGGCTACACCTTC.

The V gene is TRBV2, the J gene TRBJ2-3, with 11 bases aligning to TRBD2. J lost 1 base, V lost 6 bases, and 0 bases had no gene match. The germline V gene encodes CDR1 SNHLY and CDR2 FYNNEI. The CDR3 is made up of 14 amino acids. DNA of the CDR3: TGTGCCAGCAGACTAGCGGGGGGCACAGATACGCAGTATTTT. Its protein is CASRLAGGTDTQYF. Together with reference TRBV2 and TRBJ2-3, the CDR3 gives the full variable domain: EPEVTQTPSHQVTQMGQEVILRCVPISNHLYFYWYRQILGQKVEFLVSFYNNEISEKSEIFDDQFSVERPDGSNFTLKIRSTKLEDSAMYFCASRLAGGTDTQYFGPGTRLTVL.

The sample holds one count of this clone. This rearrangement joins TRBV10-1 to TRBJ2-3; the match to TRBD1 covers 8 bases. The CDR3 spans 18 residues. Trimming at V came to 2 bases and at J to 4 bases, leaving 14 bases not matched to a gene. Germline V gene lookup returns CDR1 WNHNN and CDR2 SYGVQD (reference sequence). The CDR3 loop is CASSEGRGQLGIADTQYF. Here the CDR3 DNA reads TGCGCCAGCAGTGAGGGCAGGGGGCAACTAGGAATCGCAGATACGCAGTATTTT.

V gene TRBV30 combines with J gene TRBJ1-1; a possible D gene is TRBD1 (5 bases). The CDR3 contains 12 residues. Germline CDR1 is GTSNPN and CDR2 is SVGIG (reference sequence). V was clipped by 3 bases and J by 4 bases, with 9 bases between them. This chain's CDR3 is CAWRIRGTEAFF. In DNA form, the CDR3 reads TGTGCCTGGAGGATAAGGGGCACTGAAGCTTTCTTT.

This clone was counted between two and nine times. The chain joins TRBV6-1 to TRBJ2-2; D remains ambiguous. The CDR3 is made up of 13 amino acids. The V and J ends lost 1 base and 7 bases respectively, with 7 bases between them. The germline CDR1 and CDR2 sequences are MNHNS and SASEGT. The CDR3: CASSEEFLGELFF. Here the CDR3 DNA reads TGTGCCAGCAGTGAAGAATTCCTCGGGGAGCTGTTTTTT.

The rearrangement links TRBV7-2 to TRBJ2-2; 7 positions agree with TRBD2. This CDR3 region has 18 residues. V trimming: 1 base; J trimming: 1 base; junction bases outside the gene matches: 9. Germline V CDR1 and CDR2: SGHTA, FQGNSA. Written as DNA, the CDR3 is TGTGCCAGCAGCTTAGGAGGGAGGGGTCGGGGGAACACCGGGGAGCTGTTTTTT. Translating it yields CASSLGGRGRGNTGELFF.

Ten or more counts support this clone. The chain is built from TRBV2 and TRBJ1-2; possible D gene TRBD1, 6 bases. This CDR3 contains 14 residues. V was shortened by 2 bases and J by 3 bases, with 10 bases between the two germline ends. Germline V lookup: CDR1 SNHLY, CDR2 FYNNEI. CDR3 coding DNA: TGTGCCAGCAGTGAAACAGGGTCCCACTATGGCTACACCTTC. As protein: CASSETGSHYGYTF.

The chain employs TRBV5-1 and TRBJ1-2, with unresolved D. V shed 0 bases and J shed 8 bases, with 11 bases lying between them. From germline, CDR1 is SGHRS and CDR2 YFSETQ. The CDR3 has 13 residues. CDR3 coding DNA: TGCGCCAGCAGCTTGGAGTCAGGTGGGGGCTACACCTTC. Its translation is CASSLESGGGYTF.

The rearrangement uses TRBV7-3 and TRBJ1-1; a weak D match, TRBD1 (6 bases). The CDR3 runs 13 residues. Between the trimmed V and J ends, which lost 6 bases and 9 bases, there was a span of 17 bases. The germline V gene has CDR1 SGHTA and CDR2 FQGTGA. CDR3 DNA: TGTGCCAGCAGTGATTCAGGGACAAATAAAGCTTTCTTT. The encoded protein is CASSDSGTNKAFF.

CDR3 coding DNA: TGTGCCAGCAGTTCGGAGCGGGAAAAACTGTTTTTT. Translation gives CASSSEREKLFF. The V gene is TRBV28, the J gene TRBJ1-4; D call uncertain. With 4 bases removed from V and 8 bases from J, the gap between germline ends came to 8 bases. This CDR3 has 12 residues. Germline V gives CDR1 MDHEN, CDR2 SYDVKM.

In its sample, this clone was seen once. The chain carries TRBV20-1 and TRBJ2-3, with a weak D call TRBD1 (7 bases). V gave up 3 bases and J gave up 1 base, with 11 bases separating them. Germline CDR1 reads DFQATT; CDR2 reads SNEGSKA (reference sequence). The CDR3 consists of 14 residues. CDR3 residues: CSASQGGRTDTQYF. Written as DNA, the CDR3 is TGCAGTGCTAGTCAGGGGGGACGCACAGATACGCAGTATTTT.

This clone appeared a single time. This chain joins TRBV28 and TRBJ2-3; 7 positions match TRBD1. Trimming removed 8 bases from V and 1 base from J; junction bases left unmatched: 6. CDR1 is MDHEN and CDR2 is SYDVKM in the germline V gene. The CDR3 loop spans 14 amino acids. The CDR3 DNA follows: TGTGCCAGCCAAAAAGGGGGCGGCACAGATACGCAGTATTTT. Protein product: CASQKGGGTDTQYF.

The gene calls are TRBV6-2 or TRBV6-3 and TRBJ1-5, with 10 bases fitting TRBD1. V was clipped by 2 bases and J by 8 bases; unmatched bases: 21. Germline CDR1 MNHEY, CDR2 SVGEGT. The CDR3 is 20 amino acids. CDR3 loop: CASSYPFPGQGFRTDKPQHF. The CDR3 nucleotides read TGTGCCAGCAGTTACCCTTTTCCGGGACAGGGGTTCCGGACAGATAAGCCCCAGCATTTT.

In DNA, the CDR3 is TGTGCCAGCAGTTTGACAGGGTCTAACTATGGCTACACCTTC. Protein sequence: CASSLTGSNYGYTF. The chain uses TRBV6-2 or TRBV6-3 and TRBJ1-2, with 7 nucleotides matching TRBD1. Per the germline V gene, CDR1 is MNHEY and CDR2 is SVGEGT. This CDR3 spans 14 amino acids. Germline trimming cut 4 bases from V and 0 bases from J; bases unmatched to any gene: 2.

This rearrangement joins TRBV2 to TRBJ1-4; tentatively, D is TRBD1 (5 bases). Germline V lookup: CDR1 SNHLY, CDR2 FYNNEI. V was clipped by 2 bases and J by 7 bases, with 14 bases between them. There are 15 residues in the CDR3. The chain's CDR3 is CASSEIRQGTEKLFF. The DNA of the CDR3 is TGTGCCAGCAGTGAAATTCGGCAGGGCACTGAAAAACTGTTTTTT. Using reference TRBV2 and TRBJ1-4 for the parts outside the CDR3, the full variable domain is EPEVTQTPSHQVTQMGQEVILRCVPISNHLYFYWYRQILGQKVEFLVSFYNNEISEKSEIFDDQFSVERPDGSNFTLKIRSTKLEDSAMYFCASSEIRQGTEKLFFGSGTQLSVL.

The gene calls are TRBV7-2 and TRBJ1-2, with D possibly matching TRBD1 (5 bases). CDR3 length: 14 residues. Between the trimmed V and J ends, which lost 1 base and 4 bases, there was a span of 10 bases. The germline CDR1 and CDR2 sequences are SGHTA and FQGNSA. DNA for the CDR3: TGTGCCAGCAGCTTAGGGGGGGAATTCTATGGCTACACCTTC. Translated, it gives CASSLGGEFYGYTF.

The chain recombines TRBV10-2 with TRBJ1-6; TRBD1 agrees at 9 bases. The CDR3 totals 14 residues. CDR1 WSHSY and CDR2 SAAADI come from the germline V gene. Trimming took 3 bases from V and 10 from J; bases not matched to a gene: 4. The CDR3 spells CASSEPGQGSPLHF. For the CDR3, the DNA is TGCGCCAGCAGTGAACCGGGACAGGGCTCACCCCTCCACTTT.

The chain employs TRBV7-2 and TRBJ2-3; the match to TRBD2 covers 7 bases. V shed 1 base, J shed 2 bases, and the junction held 3 bases outside the gene matches. CDR1 is SGHTA and CDR2 is FQGNSA in the germline V gene. The CDR3 consists of 15 residues. CDR3 in DNA: TGTGCCAGCAGCTTAGTTGGGGGGGTCACAGATACGCAGTATTTT. It specifies CASSLVGGVTDTQYF.

The chain carries TRBV2 and TRBJ1-5, with TRBD1 as a possible D gene (5 bases). CDR1 SNHLY and CDR2 FYNNEI come from the germline V gene. Trimming pared 8 bases from V and 6 bases from J, leaving 11 bases between. This CDR3 comprises 12 residues. The CDR3 DNA is TGTGCCAGCCATCAGGGAGGTCAGCCCCAGCATTTT. This encodes CASHQGGQPQHF. Full variable domain (missing parts from reference TRBV2 and TRBJ1-5): EPEVTQTPSHQVTQMGQEVILRCVPISNHLYFYWYRQILGQKVEFLVSFYNNEISEKSEIFDDQFSVERPDGSNFTLKIRSTKLEDSAMYFCASHQGGQPQHFGDGTRLSIL.

V usage is TRBV28 and J usage is TRBJ1-4; D may be TRBD1 (6 bases). The germline V gene has CDR1 MDHEN and CDR2 SYDVKM. V was pared by 2 bases and J by 7 bases, with 14 bases between. The CDR3 runs to 15 residues. CDR3 DNA: TGTGCCAGCAGTTTAATCGGACAGATGGGTGAAAAACTGTTTTTT. Translating gives CASSLIGQMGEKLFF.

The V and J genes are TRBV5-6 and TRBJ1-6, with D unclear. Per the germline V gene, CDR1 is SGHDT and CDR2 is YYEEEE. This CDR3 has 14 amino acids. V was shortened by 3 bases and J by 7 bases, with 11 bases between the two germline ends. CDR3 region: CASSSPGQNSPLHF. The DNA of the CDR3 is TGTGCCAGCAGCTCACCGGGTCAAAATTCACCCCTCCACTTT.

A single count supports this clone. The V gene is TRBV2, the J gene TRBJ2-7; 11 bases match TRBD2. The CDR3 is made up of 14 amino acids. The germline CDR1 and CDR2 sequences are SNHLY and FYNNEI. Trimming removed 6 bases from V and 4 bases from J; junction bases left unmatched: 5. CDR3 DNA: TGTGCCAGCAGGTCCGGGACTAGCGGTTACGAGCAGTACTTC. Amino acids: CASRSGTSGYEQYF.

This clone was found a few times. The chain employs TRBV2 and TRBJ1-5, with TRBD1 matching 9 bases. CDR3 length equals 15 residues. Germline V lookup: CDR1 SNHLY, CDR2 FYNNEI. J gave up 6 bases and V 2 bases, and 5 bases lay outside the gene matches. Written as DNA, the CDR3 is TGTGCCAGCAGTGAAACAGGGGGCCAGGGTCAGCCCCAGCATTTT. It encodes CASSETGGQGQPQHF.

V gene TRBV5-5 combines with J gene TRBJ2-5; 11 positions match TRBD1. The CDR3 spans 15 residues. Unmatched junction bases numbered 5, after V lost 5 bases and J lost 2 bases. Per germline, CDR1 SGHKS and CDR2 YYEKEE (reference sequence). The CDR3 DNA sequence: TGTGCCAGCAGTTGGGACAGGGGGAGGCAAGAGACCCAGTACTTC. Protein product: CASSWDRGRQETQYF.

J is TRBJ1-6 and V is TRBV6-1; no firm D call. The germline V gene encodes CDR1 MNHNS and CDR2 SASEGT. This CDR3 region has 18 residues. Trimming stripped 3 bases from V and 6 bases from J, with 21 bases between. The CDR3 is CASSDLGSLGPFNSPLHF. In nucleotides, the CDR3 is TGTGCCAGCAGTGACTTAGGCAGCTTGGGCCCCTTTAATTCACCCCTCCACTTT.

This clone was seen just once. The V call is TRBV30, the J call TRBJ1-6, with TRBD1 identical over 7 bases. The CDR3 loop spans 15 amino acids. Germline values: CDR1 GTSNPN, CDR2 SVGIG (reference sequence). Losses at the gene ends were 1 base for V and 5 bases for J; bases not matched to a gene: 5. CDR3 residues: CAWSAGTANNSPLHF. DNA for the CDR3: TGTGCCTGGAGTGCGGGGACAGCCAATAATTCACCCCTCCACTTT.

The V call is TRBV13, the J call TRBJ2-1; no definite D call. The V gene lost 1 base and the J gene lost 1 base, with 2 bases spanning the gap. The length of the CDR3 is 13 residues. Germline CDR1 and CDR2: PRHDT and FYEKMQ (reference sequence). CDR3 sequence: CASSLASYNEQFF. CDR3 coding DNA: TGTGCCAGCAGCTTAGCTTCCTACAATGAGCAGTTCTTC. Filled out from reference TRBV13 and TRBJ2-1, the complete variable domain reads AAGVIQSPRHLIKEKRETATLKCYPIPRHDTVYWYQQGPGQDPQFLISFYEKMQSDKGSIPDRFSAQQFSDYHSELNMSSLELGDSALYFCASSLASYNEQFFGPGTRLTVL.

The CDR3 region has the DNA TGTGCCAGTAGTATAATGGCAGGGGATTATGGCTACACCTTC. Encoded protein: CASSIMAGDYGYTF. The genes are TRBV19 and TRBJ1-2, with D tentatively TRBD1 (6 bases). V shed 2 bases and J shed 5 bases, with 12 bases lying between them. The germline V gene encodes CDR1 LNHDA and CDR2 SQIVND (reference sequence). The CDR3 runs 14 residues.

This chain links TRBV6-2 or TRBV6-3 with TRBJ1-1; 11 bases are a match to TRBD1. Germline CDR1 is MNHEY and CDR2 is SVGEGT. With V trimmed by 5 bases and J by 3 bases, 14 bases remained unmatched. The CDR3 totals 18 residues. CDR3 region: CASSKSPGTGGRDTEAFF. The CDR3 nucleotides read TGTGCCAGCAGTAAATCCCCCGGGACAGGGGGTAGGGACACTGAAGCTTTCTTT.

The chain joins TRBV6-6 to TRBJ2-3; D is perhaps TRBD2 (7 bases). The germline CDR1 and CDR2 sequences are MNHNY and SVGAGI (reference sequence). The CDR3 length is 15 residues. V lost 0 bases and J 7 bases, leaving 14 bases between the germline ends. The CDR3 nucleotides read TGTGCCAGCAGTTACTCGGGAGGGGGGGCGAATACGCAGTATTTT. Translated: CASSYSGGGANTQYF.

V is TRBV9 and J is TRBJ1-5; D not resolved. Trimming removed 1 base from V and 0 bases from J, with 8 bases in between. Germline assignment: CDR1 SGDLS and CDR2 YYNGEE. The CDR3 runs to 15 residues. The CDR3 region has the DNA TGTGCCAGCAGCGTATCGGGAAATAGCAATCAGCCCCAGCATTTT. Translated, it gives CASSVSGNSNQPQHF.

This chain links TRBV7-8 with TRBJ2-1; 15 nucleotides agree with TRBD2. The CDR3 is 18 residues long. J gave up 2 bases and V 5 bases, and 7 bases lay outside the gene matches. The germline V gene encodes CDR1 SGHVS and CDR2 FQNEAQ. The CDR3 nucleotides read TGTGCCAGCAGCCCTGGACTAGCGGGGGGGCCTACCTACAATGAGCAGTTCTTC. Its protein product is CASSPGLAGGPTYNEQFF.